This is a list of T cell receptor beta chains from one sample in a study of monozygotic twins with inflammatory bowel disease. TCRdb re-analyzed the 5' RACE reads; it lists each CDR3 protein once, without DNA. The sample totals around 97,000 distinct CDR3 sequences; its top ten clones hold 1.5% to 2%. Sequenced sample: blood. These receptors were collected from a human donor with ulcerative colitis or Crohn's disease, or a healthy co-twin of an affected twin (not recorded which). CDR3s include the opening cysteine and the closing phenylalanine or tryptophan.

v_gene	j_gene	CDR3aa
TRBV6-5	TRBJ2-5	CASSYGTGVRGETQYF
TRBV20-1	TRBJ1-5	CSARGVSKPQHF
TRBV20-1	TRBJ1-5	CSASLEYSNQPQHF
TRBV29-1	TRBJ2-7	CSVEGNLDGSYEQYF
TRBV5-1	TRBJ2-3	CASSLGDHITDTQYF
TRBV7-2	TRBJ2-7	CASSLSRVTYEQYF
TRBV25-1	TRBJ2-7	CASSVPDPYEQYF
TRBV20-1	TRBJ2-3	CSARDRILSRSHTQYF
TRBV20-1	TRBJ1-1	CSAFDRHTEAFF
TRBV6-5	TRBJ1-2	CASSYSIPGDTTF
TRBV19	TRBJ2-1	CASSINGQTRYNEQFF
TRBV7-2	TRBJ2-7	CVSSPLLAGAVEQYF
TRBV7-9	TRBJ2-7	CASRSASYEQYF
TRBV6-1	TRBJ2-6	CASSELSEAGANVLTF
TRBV27	TRBJ2-2	CASSFGGDTGELFF
TRBV4-3	TRBJ1-5	CASSQSHSGVQPQHF
TRBV4-3	TRBJ2-5	CASSQEFARAETQYF
TRBV5-8	TRBJ2-7	CASATGGYYEQYF
TRBV5-1	TRBJ1-2	CASSLRADYGYTF
TRBV7-3	TRBJ2-3	CASSLKASTDTQYF
TRBV19	TRBJ2-1	CASSAPDTYNEQFF
TRBV4-3	TRBJ2-3	CASSQDPYETQYF
TRBV5-1	TRBJ2-7	CASRRGFYEQYF
TRBV6-5	TRBJ1-1	CASSYSRGGRAEAFF
TRBV13	TRBJ1-6	CASSLEVNSPLHF
TRBV5-6	TRBJ2-3	CASSSGQGMSTDTQYF
TRBV3-1	TRBJ1-4	CASRENEKLFF
TRBV28	TRBJ2-1	CASTDGGGNEQFF
TRBV29-1	TRBJ2-7	CSVEARGTSSYEQYF
TRBV9	TRBJ2-2	CASSVAGQGTGELFF
TRBV19	TRBJ2-1	CASSTQSSYNEQFF
TRBV7-7	TRBJ2-7	CASSAGTVGTYEQYF
TRBV6-2/TRBV6-3	TRBJ2-6	CASSTSVPSVLSAGANVLTF
TRBV6-1	TRBJ2-6	CASSRQVTPGANVLTF
TRBV7-2	TRBJ1-1	CASSLVEVPNTEAFF
TRBV12-3/TRBV12-4	TRBJ1-1	CASRPRDRESPEAFF
TRBV28	TRBJ2-1	CASSSIASGRFNEQFF
TRBV7-6	TRBJ2-1	CASSLLQGNEQFF
TRBV20-1	TRBJ2-7	CSAQGLAGHSYEQYF
TRBV7-9	TRBJ2-1	CAILAGSPMKQFF
TRBV20-1	TRBJ1-5	CSAPIRYGRPPYSNQPQHF
TRBV27	TRBJ2-1	CASSSPTGIGYNEQFF
TRBV6-2/TRBV6-3	TRBJ2-7	CASSSQFYEQYF
TRBV5-1	TRBJ2-7	CASSPGQGLNEQYF
TRBV3-1	TRBJ2-1	CASSQLGLAESEQFF
TRBV7-2	TRBJ2-7	CASSFYSSYEQYF
TRBV7-2	TRBJ1-6	CASSLLGSSYNSPLHF
TRBV18	TRBJ1-5	CASSPSAKNQPQHF
TRBV30	TRBJ2-6	CAWGGWGLGANVLTF
TRBV24-1	TRBJ2-1	CATTHRGGGSCNEQFF
TRBV5-1	TRBJ2-3	CASSFVLTSGSGKRTTDTQYF
TRBV27	TRBJ2-7	CASSLRAGISYEQYF
TRBV4-3	TRBJ2-7	CASSQTGTGPYEQYF